Sequencing of this TCR beta chain was carried out in a study of beta chain features in type 1 diabetes. Study context: Investigators examined 107,917,701 sorted cells across all samples. General study points: VDJ junctions in type 1 diabetes patients carried more deletions and fewer insertions.

What was sequenced were expressed TCRB transcripts, since all of the isolated RNA had been reverse transcribed. Read counts averaged approximately 3.6 million for samples of naive, central memory and regulatory T cells. TCRdb keeps only in-frame clones here, not all; method: immunoSEQ multiplex PCR. Of under 950,000 clones in the sample, 17% were seen once. Sorting with CD45RO/CCR7/CD25/CD127/CD95/CD27 yielded naive, central memory, regulatory and stem-like memory CD4+ cells. The sample holds a few counts of this clone. Its matching antigen is unknown. Other DNA variants within this sample encode the same CDR3. This TCR came from a woman between 18 and 29 years old in good health. Sequencing was performed on naive CD4+ T cells from blood.

CDR3 region: CASSFIETQYF. In DNA, the CDR3 is TGTGCCAGCAGCTTCATTGAGACCCAGTACTTC. The chain employs TRBV7-2 and TRBJ2-5; D not certain. The CDR3 has 11 amino acids. Germline CDR1 reads SGHTA; CDR2 reads FQGNSA. V was trimmed by 3 bases and J by 5 bases, leaving 4 bases between them.